This section outlines one T cell receptor (beta chain) sequence together with its context. Seattle participants joined during active infection and were tracked over time. This entry is derived from a study of blood T cell repertoires in COVID-19. Original analysis: Amplifying reference gene primers gave estimates of nucleated cell counts. The protocol was immunoSEQ multiplex PCR, while the TCRdb copy is restricted to in-frame clones and leaves out a portion. The DNA was the basis for D and trimming; V, J and clone size are from that table. The sample includes under 250,000 clones, about nine tenths seen only once; the top ten take roughly 11%. Between the trimmed V and J ends, which lost 2 bases and 3 bases, there was a span of 13 bases. The CDR3 sequence is 15 residues long. Germline CDR1 SEHNR, CDR2 FQNEAQ (reference sequence).

Specimen: peripheral blood. The sequence was collected from a man aged 50-60 years with COVID-19, enrolled during active disease. The chain is built from TRBV7-9 and TRBJ1-1; D not certain. The DNA of the CDR3 is TGTGCCAGCAGCTTAATGTCAGTGGCGGACACTGAAGCTTTCTTT. Translating it yields CASSLMSVADTEAFF.